Here is one T cell receptor (beta chain) with its context. Unmatched junction bases numbered 2, after V lost 3 bases and J lost 3 bases. The V gene's germline CDR1 is SGDLS and CDR2 YYNGEE. The CDR3 runs to 13 residues. This entry comes from a study of blood T cell repertoires in COVID-19. Across the whole study: COVID-19 samples from acute and convalescent phases originated in the United States, Italy and Spain. T cells, B-cell-depleted T cells, or PBMCs provided the cDNA or gDNA that served as material.

In the study's own analysis: Researchers report that nucleated cell counts were estimated from reference gene primer amplification. Produced via immunoSEQ multiplex PCR; TCRdb's table is partial and in-frame only. The DNA gave D and trimming, while V, J and clone size come from that table. The sample has 100,000 or so clones; around four fifths are singletons. The V and J genes are TRBV9 and TRBJ2-7, with 8 bases fitting TRBD2. The sequencing sample was made of peripheral blood. This receptor was identified in a man in his forties or fifties with active or convalescent COVID-19. In DNA form, the CDR3 reads TGTGCCAGCAGCGCGGGACTAGACTACGAGCAGTACTTC. Its translation is CASSAGLDYEQYF.